This T cell receptor (beta chain) was sequenced during a study of OX40 agonist ivuxolimab in advanced cancers. This table comes from immunoSEQ multiplex PCR, and its TCRdb copy is limited to in-frame clones, with some not included. The repertoire holds approximately 110,000 clones, 85% to 95% seen once, with around 0.81% in the top ten. The origin of this receptor is an adult with an advanced solid tumor such as melanoma, head and neck, liver or kidney cancer. Source: CD4+ or CD8+ T cells sorted from blood, taken in a trial of the OX40 agonist ivuxolimab.

The CDR3 loop reads CASSVSLGVEQFF. CDR3 coding DNA: TGTGCCAGCAGCGTTTCTCTAGGTGTTGAGCAGTTCTTC. The chain joins TRBV9 to TRBJ2-1; D is uncertain. V was clipped by 2 bases and J by 9 bases, with 12 bases between them. Germline-derived CDR1 and CDR2 are SGDLS and YYNGEE. The CDR3 sequence is 13 residues long.